This T cell receptor (beta chain) was sequenced for a study of blood T cell repertoires in COVID-19. This CDR3 comprises 15 residues. Germline values: CDR1 LGHNA, CDR2 YNFKEQ. Trimming cost V 0 bases and J 0 bases, with 6 bases left between them. Assay used: immunoSEQ multiplex PCR; TCRdb lists only in-frame clones, some missing. Of 55,000 to 75,000 clones listed, roughly four fifths are singletons. Sequencing used peripheral blood. The V and J genes are TRBV4-2 and TRBJ1-5; D call uncertain. The TCR was taken from a man older than 75 with COVID-19, enrolled during active disease. The CDR3 bases are TGTGCCAGCAGCCAAGAGCCAGTTAGCAATCAGCCCCAGCATTTT. Protein: CASSQEPVSNQPQHF.